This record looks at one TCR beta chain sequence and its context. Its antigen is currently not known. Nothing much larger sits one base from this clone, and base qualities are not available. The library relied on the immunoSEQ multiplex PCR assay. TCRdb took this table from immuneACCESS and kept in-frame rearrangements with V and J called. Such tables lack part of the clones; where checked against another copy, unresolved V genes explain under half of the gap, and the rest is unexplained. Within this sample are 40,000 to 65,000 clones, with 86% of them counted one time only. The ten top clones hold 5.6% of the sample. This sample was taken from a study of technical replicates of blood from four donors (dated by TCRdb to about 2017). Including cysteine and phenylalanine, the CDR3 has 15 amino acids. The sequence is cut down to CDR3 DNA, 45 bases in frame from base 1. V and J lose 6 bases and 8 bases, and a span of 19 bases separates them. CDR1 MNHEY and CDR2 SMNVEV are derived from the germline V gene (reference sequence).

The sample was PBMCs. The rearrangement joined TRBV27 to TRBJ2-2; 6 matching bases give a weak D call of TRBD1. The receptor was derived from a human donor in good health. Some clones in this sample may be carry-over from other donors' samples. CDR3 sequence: CASSRLTGIRGELFF. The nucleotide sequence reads TGTGCCAGCAGCCGCCTCACAGGGATACGGGGGGAGCTGTTTTTT.